Shown below are 29 T cell receptor beta chains from a single sample sequenced in a study of blood T cell repertoires in COVID-19. Generated by immunoSEQ multiplex PCR, the TCRdb table keeps only in-frame clones and is missing some. This sample has 90,000 or so clones; around nine tenths occur once, and the top ten carry roughly 3.5%. The source material was peripheral blood. The source is a woman in her 70s with acute or convalescent COVID-19.

V gene TRBV29-1 combines with J gene TRBJ2-5, with D perhaps matching TRBD2 (6 bases). Germline assignment: CDR1 SQVTM and CDR2 ANQGSEA. V shed 4 bases and J shed 7 bases, with 16 bases lying between them. The CDR3 runs to 13 residues. The CDR3 coding sequence is TGCAGCGTTGGTGTGCGGGGTCGGGGGACCCAGTACTTC. It translates to CSVGVRGRGTQYF.

Points on this clone: Other DNA sequences in this sample translate to the same CDR3. The chain employs TRBV12-3 or TRBV12-4 and TRBJ1-5, with 8 bases identical to TRBD1. Trimming at V came to 8 bases and at J to 5 bases, leaving 5 bases not matched to a gene. The CDR3 is 13 amino acids. The DNA of the CDR3 is TGTGCCAGCCGGACAGGGATCGATCAGCCCCAGCATTTT. It specifies CASRTGIDQPQHF.

The gene calls are TRBV28 and TRBJ2-7; 12 bases line up with TRBD2. With V trimmed by 5 bases and J by 3 bases, 8 bases remained unmatched. The CDR3 covers 16 residues. The germline CDR1 and CDR2 sequences are MDHEN and SYDVKM. CDR3 sequence: CASSPTSGRKNYEQYF. The CDR3 nucleotides are TGTGCCAGCAGTCCAACTAGCGGGAGGAAGAACTACGAGCAGTACTTC. Full variable domain (missing parts from reference TRBV28 and TRBJ2-7): DVKVTQSSRYLVKRTGEKVFLECVQDMDHENMFWYRQDPGLGLRLIYFSYDVKMKEKGDIPEGYSVSREKKERFSLILESASTNQTSMYLCASSPTSGRKNYEQYFGPGTRLTVT.

The rearrangement joins TRBV11-3 to TRBJ2-2; the D gene is possibly TRBD1 (5 bases). The CDR3 is 19 residues long. Trimming cost V 5 bases and J 4 bases, with 26 bases left between them. Germline-derived CDR1 and CDR2 are SGHNT and YENEEA. CDR3 in DNA: TGTGCCAGCAGCCCAGGGCGAGGCGGCGCCCCGGGTACCACCGGGGAGCTGTTTTTT. As protein: CASSPGRGGAPGTTGELFF.

The chain uses TRBV5-4 and TRBJ2-7; TRBD2 matches at 10 bases. CDR3 length: 17 residues. Germline V gene sequence: CDR1 SGHNT, CDR2 YYREEE (reference sequence). Germline trimming cut 3 bases from V and 3 bases from J; bases unmatched to any gene: 12. The CDR3: CASSSSLLSGRNYEQYF. The CDR3 DNA sequence: TGTGCCAGCAGCTCATCCCTACTTAGCGGGAGGAACTACGAGCAGTACTTC.

V is TRBV28 and J is TRBJ2-5; 10 nucleotides line up with TRBD1. V gave up 4 bases and J gave up 2 bases; unmatched junction bases: 4. Germline CDR1 MDHEN, CDR2 SYDVKM. This CDR3 is built from 15 residues. CDR3 sequence (DNA): TGTGCCAGCAGTTGGGACAGGGGCGTGCAAGAGACCCAGTACTTC. This encodes CASSWDRGVQETQYF.

V and J are TRBV2 and TRBJ1-6; no clear D gene. The CDR3 consists of 15 residues. V shed 6 bases and J shed 8 bases, with 17 bases lying between them. Per the germline V gene, CDR1 is SNHLY and CDR2 is FYNNEI. The CDR3 loop is CASSAPTGSYSPLHF. In DNA, the CDR3 is TGTGCCAGCAGCGCCCCCACGGGGAGTTATTCACCCCTCCACTTT.

The gene calls are TRBV6-1 and TRBJ2-7; TRBD1 matches 8 bases. Trimming took 2 bases from V and 4 from J; bases not matched to a gene: 13. The CDR3 runs to 17 residues. Germline CDR1 and CDR2: MNHNS and SASEGT. CDR3 amino acids: CASSERGGRTGSYEQYV. CDR3 bases: TGTGCCAGCAGTGAAAGGGGCGGCAGGACAGGGTCGTACGAGCAGTACGTC.

This chain connects TRBV6-1 to TRBJ1-2; no firm D call. The CDR3 has 14 residues. Germline V gene lookup returns CDR1 MNHNS and CDR2 SASEGT. Trimming removed 1 base from V and 4 bases from J, with 10 bases in between. DNA for the CDR3: TGTGCCAGCAGTGAAGATACGCGTAGCTATGGCTACACCTTC. Amino acid sequence: CASSEDTRSYGYTF.

The chain joins TRBV5-6 to TRBJ2-6; D may be TRBD2 (6 bases). Germline V gene sequence: CDR1 SGHDT, CDR2 YYEEEE. This CDR3 contains 18 residues. Between the trimmed V and J ends, which lost 1 base and 1 base, there was a span of 15 bases. The DNA for the CDR3 is TGTGCCAGCAGCTTGCTCCTGGCGGGGCTGTCTGGGGCCAACGTCCTGACTTTC. Its translation is CASSLLLAGLSGANVLTF.

The V and J genes are TRBV5-4 and TRBJ2-1; 9 positions match TRBD2. Unmatched junction bases numbered 2, after V lost 3 bases and J lost 4 bases. Per the germline V gene, CDR1 is SGHNT and CDR2 is YYREEE (reference sequence). The CDR3 contains 14 residues. Written as DNA, the CDR3 is TGTGCCAGCAGCTGGACTAGCGAGTACAATGAGCAGTTCTTC. This sequence encodes CASSWTSEYNEQFF.

This clone was recorded once. The chain is built from TRBV5-6 and TRBJ2-5; D call uncertain. CDR1 SGHDT and CDR2 YYEEEE come from the germline V gene. Trimming stripped 5 bases from V and 5 bases from J, with 10 bases between. This CDR3 has 12 residues. CDR3 in DNA: TGTGCCAGCAGTTTTAACCGGGAGACCCAGTACTTC. Amino acid sequence: CASSFNRETQYF.

V gene TRBV27 combines with J gene TRBJ2-1, with TRBD1 as a possible D gene (5 bases). This CDR3 is built from 12 residues. CDR1 and CDR2 (germline): MNHEY, SMNVEV (reference sequence). The V gene lost 4 bases and the J gene lost 6 bases, with 7 bases spanning the gap. CDR3 region: CASSSGINEQFF. CDR3 nucleotide sequence: TGTGCCAGCAGTTCAGGGATCAATGAGCAGTTCTTC.

V usage is TRBV6-4 and J usage is TRBJ1-1; a weak D match, TRBD1 (5 bases). CDR1 MRHNA and CDR2 SNTAGT come from the germline V gene. Trimming shortened V by 4 bases and J by 0 bases, and 9 bases separated the two germline ends. There are 14 residues in the CDR3. The CDR3 spells CASSADSLNTEAFF. DNA of the CDR3: TGTGCCAGCAGTGCCGACAGCCTGAACACTGAAGCTTTCTTT.

The rearrangement joins TRBV2 to TRBJ2-3; D not certain. V gave up 7 bases and J gave up 6 bases, with 8 bases separating them. This CDR3 spans 11 amino acids. Per the germline V gene, CDR1 is SNHLY and CDR2 is FYNNEI. The CDR3 reads CASKYRDTQYF. The CDR3 DNA is TGTGCCAGCAAGTACCGGGATACGCAGTATTTT.

This chain joins TRBV14 and TRBJ1-2; D might be TRBD1 (5 bases). V lost 1 base and J 14 bases, leaving 14 bases between the germline ends. The CDR3 runs 12 residues. Looked up from germline, CDR1 is SGHDN and CDR2 is FVKESK. CDR3 region: CASSQGQGSRTF. As DNA, the CDR3 is TGTGCCAGCAGCCAAGGGCAGGGTTCGCGTACCTTC.

The chain is built from TRBV19 and TRBJ2-7; TRBD1 matches 10 bases. The CDR3 is 14 residues long. Germline CDR1 is LNHDA and CDR2 is SQIVND (reference sequence). Unmatched junction bases numbered 9, after V lost 7 bases and J lost 6 bases. CDR3: CASTATGGHGEQYF. CDR3 sequence (DNA): TGTGCCAGTACCGCGACAGGGGGCCATGGCGAGCAGTACTTC.

This chain joins TRBV6-2 or TRBV6-3 and TRBJ2-7; D remains unclear. The CDR3 covers 13 residues. V was trimmed by 1 base and J by 0 bases, leaving 4 bases between them. From germline, CDR1 is MNHEY and CDR2 SVGEGT. DNA of the CDR3: TGTGCCAGCAGTTACTTCGGCTCCTACGAGCAGTACTTC. Its translation: CASSYFGSYEQYF.

The V and J genes are TRBV19 and TRBJ2-6; TRBD1 matches 8 bases. The CDR3 sequence is 17 residues long. V dropped 4 bases and J dropped 0; count of bases not matched to a gene: 5. Germline V lookup: CDR1 LNHDA, CDR2 SQIVND (reference sequence). For the CDR3, the DNA is TGTGCCAGTAGTAAGGGGACAGGAAGCTCTGGGGCCAACGTCCTGACTTTC. It codes for CASSKGTGSSGANVLTF.

The V gene is TRBV6-1, the J gene TRBJ2-1; TRBD2 agrees at 9 bases. The V gene end was trimmed by 2 bases and the J gene end by 5 bases; junction bases not matched to a gene: 4. Germline V CDR1 and CDR2: MNHNS, SASEGT. CDR3 size: 15 residues. In DNA, the CDR3 is TGTGCCAGCAGTGAACTTAGCGGGGGTGACAATGAGCAGTTCTTC. The encoded protein is CASSELSGGDNEQFF.

In its sample, this clone was seen a few times. The chain is built from TRBV5-6 and TRBJ2-7; TRBD1 is a possible D gene (6 bases). Per germline, CDR1 SGHDT and CDR2 YYEEEE. This CDR3 contains 15 residues. Trimming took 0 bases from V and 2 from J, leaving 12 bases between them. Here the CDR3 DNA reads TGTGCCAGCAGCTTGGGACAGGTCCGTACCTACGAGCAGTACGTC. Its protein is CASSLGQVRTYEQYV.

CDR3 nucleotide sequence: TGTGCCAGCAACGCCGGGACAACTAATGGCTACACCTTC. Translation: CASNAGTTNGYTF. This chain joins TRBV28 and TRBJ1-2; a possible D gene is TRBD1 (6 bases). This CDR3 has 13 amino acids. Germline loops: CDR1 MDHEN, CDR2 SYDVKM. Trimming stripped 7 bases from V and 6 bases from J, with 15 bases between.

V usage is TRBV10-3 and J usage is TRBJ1-1; D call uncertain. V dropped 9 bases and J dropped 4 bases, with 9 bases sitting between them. Germline assignment: CDR1 ENHRY and CDR2 SYGVKD. The CDR3 has 11 residues. CDR3 sequence reads: CAISPGTEAFF. The CDR3 DNA is TGTGCCATTTCCCCAGGCACTGAAGCTTTCTTT.

V gene TRBV19 combines with J gene TRBJ1-2; D gene unclear. V lost 4 bases, J lost 9 bases, and 18 bases lay in between. Per germline, CDR1 LNHDA and CDR2 SQIVND (reference sequence). The CDR3 is made up of 14 amino acids. The CDR3 DNA reads TGTGCCAGTAGTACACAAGCCAGTTATGGGCGCTACACCTTC. Translation gives CASSTQASYGRYTF.

V usage is TRBV7-9 and J usage is TRBJ2-2, with 10 bases identical to TRBD2. V dropped 5 bases and J dropped 5; count of bases not matched to a gene: 8. Germline CDR1 is SEHNR and CDR2 is FQNEAQ (reference sequence). CDR3 length: 16 amino acids. Written as DNA, the CDR3 is TGTGCCAGCAGCCTAAGCGGGGGGGCCGGTACCGGGGAGCTGTTTTTT. Translating gives CASSLSGGAGTGELFF. Full variable domain (missing parts from reference TRBV7-9 and TRBJ2-2): DTGVSQNPRHKITKRGQNVTFRCDPISEHNRLYWYRQTLGQGPEFLTYFQNEAQLEKSRLLSDRFSAERPKGSFSTLEIQRTEQGDSAMYLCASSLSGGAGTGELFFGEGSRLTVL.

As DNA, the CDR3 is TGTGCCAGCAGTGAAGCGGGAGGCACAGATACGCAGTATTTT. This codes for CASSEAGGTDTQYF. The chain uses TRBV6-4 and TRBJ2-3; 8 nucleotides agree with TRBD2. This CDR3 comprises 14 residues. Germline assignment: CDR1 MRHNA and CDR2 SNTAGT. The V gene end was trimmed by 3 bases and the J gene end by 1 base; junction bases not matched to a gene: 0.

The chain carries TRBV6-5 and TRBJ1-5, with D possibly TRBD1 on 5 matching bases. CDR1 is MNHEY and CDR2 is SVGAGI in the germline V gene. The CDR3 is 15 amino acids. The V gene lost 6 bases and the J gene lost 1 base, with 13 bases spanning the gap. In DNA, the CDR3 is TGTGCCAGCAGCATGACCAGGGTAAGCAATCAGCCCCAGCATTTT. It specifies CASSMTRVSNQPQHF.

The V and J genes are TRBV7-9 and TRBJ1-6; D is ambiguous. Germline V gene data show CDR1 as SEHNR and CDR2 as FQNEAQ (reference sequence). V was pared by 0 bases and J by 11 bases, with 5 bases between. The CDR3 runs to 12 residues. The chain's CDR3 is CASSLATTPLHF. The CDR3 region has the DNA TGTGCCAGCAGCTTAGCAACAACACCCCTCCACTTT. The full variable domain, rest sourced from reference TRBV7-9 and TRBJ1-6, is DTGVSQNPRHKITKRGQNVTFRCDPISEHNRLYWYRQTLGQGPEFLTYFQNEAQLEKSRLLSDRFSAERPKGSFSTLEIQRTEQGDSAMYLCASSLATTPLHFGNGTRLTVT.

The rearrangement joins TRBV3-1 (or the pseudogene TRBV3-2) to TRBJ2-5; no clear D gene. This CDR3 contains 14 residues. Germline CDR1 is LGHDT and CDR2 is YNNKEL (reference sequence). With 2 bases removed from V and 0 bases from J, the gap between germline ends came to 7 bases. The DNA for the CDR3 is TGTGCCAGCAGCCAATACGTAGACCAAGAGACCCAGTACTTC. This translates into CASSQYVDQETQYF.